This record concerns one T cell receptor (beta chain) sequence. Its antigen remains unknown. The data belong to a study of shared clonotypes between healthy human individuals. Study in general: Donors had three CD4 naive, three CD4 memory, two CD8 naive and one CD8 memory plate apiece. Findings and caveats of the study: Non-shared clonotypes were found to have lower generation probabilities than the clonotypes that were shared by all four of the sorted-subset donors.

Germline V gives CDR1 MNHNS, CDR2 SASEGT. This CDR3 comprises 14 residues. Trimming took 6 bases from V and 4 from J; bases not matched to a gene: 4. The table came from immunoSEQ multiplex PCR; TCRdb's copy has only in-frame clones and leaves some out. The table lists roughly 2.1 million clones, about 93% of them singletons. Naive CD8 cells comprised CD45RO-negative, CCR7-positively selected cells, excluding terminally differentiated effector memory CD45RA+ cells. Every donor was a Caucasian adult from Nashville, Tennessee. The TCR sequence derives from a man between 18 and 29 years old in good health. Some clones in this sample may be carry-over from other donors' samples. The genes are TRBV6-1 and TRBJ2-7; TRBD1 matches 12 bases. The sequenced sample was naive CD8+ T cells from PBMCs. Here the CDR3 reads CASRGTGGGYEQYF. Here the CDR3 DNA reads TGTGCCAGCAGAGGGACAGGGGGCGGATACGAGCAGTACTTC.